The 27 T cell receptor beta chains given below trace back to one sample, sequenced in a study of blood T cell repertoires in COVID-19. Profiling relied on immunoSEQ multiplex PCR, and the TCRdb table lists in-frame clones only, not all of them. This table holds 250,000 to 350,000 clones, roughly 87% found once. Material for sequencing was peripheral blood. The receptors were sampled from a woman between 45 and 65 years old who had recovered from COVID-19.

The chain has TRBV7-8 and TRBJ1-1; the D gene is possibly TRBD1 (6 bases). Germline CDR1 SGHVS, CDR2 FQNEAQ. Trimming removed 7 bases at V and 0 bases at J, with 18 bases between. There are 16 residues in the CDR3. In nucleotides, the CDR3 is TGTGCCAGCACCTTGGGGGCCGGGGGGTTGAACACTGAAGCTTTCTTT. It is translated as CASTLGAGGLNTEAFF. The variable domain in full, with the rest retrieved from reference TRBV7-8 and TRBJ1-1, is GAGVSQSPRYKVAKRGQDVALRCDPISGHVSLFWYQQALGQGPEFLTYFQNEAQLDKSGLPSDRFFAERPEGSVSTLKIQRTQQEDSAVYLCASTLGAGGLNTEAFFGQGTRLTVV.

This clone occurred once. The chain links TRBV9 to TRBJ1-3; 9 positions match TRBD1. The V gene end was trimmed by 0 bases and the J gene end by 4 bases; junction bases not matched to a gene: 14. Looked up from germline, CDR1 is SGDLS and CDR2 is YYNGEE. This CDR3 is built from 19 residues. This chain's CDR3 is CASSVDLAGQGSGGNTIYF. CDR3 coding DNA: TGTGCCAGCAGCGTAGATTTAGCGGGACAGGGCTCAGGCGGAAACACCATATATTTT.

The chain links TRBV3-1 (or the pseudogene TRBV3-2) to TRBJ1-2, with 8 bases fitting TRBD1. The CDR3 has 14 amino acids. The V gene's germline CDR1 is LGHDT and CDR2 YNNKEL (reference sequence). The V segment lost 2 bases and the J segment 8 bases; nucleotides outside the gene matches: 7. CDR3 DNA: TGTGCCAGCAGCCAAAACAGGGGGGGCCTGGGCTACACCTTC. This codes for CASSQNRGGLGYTF.

This rearrangement joins TRBV6-5 to TRBJ1-6; 9 bases are shared with TRBD1. The ends lost 6 bases at V and 8 bases at J; junction bases unmatched: 8. The CDR3 contains 15 residues. Per the germline V gene, CDR1 is MNHEY and CDR2 is SVGAGI. Written as DNA, the CDR3 is TGTGCCAGCAGACCCGGGACAGGGAATGATTCACCCCTCCACTTT. Protein sequence: CASRPGTGNDSPLHF.

The V call is TRBV6-6, the J call TRBJ2-2, with 9 positions matching TRBD1. Germline V lookup: CDR1 MNHNY, CDR2 SVGAGI (reference sequence). The trim removed 6 bases at V and 7 bases at J, leaving 9 bases unmatched. CDR3 length: 15 residues. The CDR3 sequence: CASRAHGTGIGELFF. CDR3 DNA sequence: TGTGCCAGCAGGGCGCACGGGACAGGGATCGGGGAGCTGTTTTTT.

J is TRBJ2-1 and V is TRBV30; the match to TRBD2 covers 8 bases. This CDR3 region has 14 residues. J was trimmed by 2 bases and V by 3 bases; bases with no gene match: 3. The germline gives CDR1 GTSNPN, CDR2 SVGIG (reference sequence). CDR3 amino acids: CAWRTSGAYNEQFF. The CDR3 DNA reads TGTGCCTGGAGAACTAGCGGAGCCTACAATGAGCAGTTCTTC.

The chain recombines TRBV6-2 or TRBV6-3 with TRBJ2-1; D perhaps matches TRBD2 (7 bases). The CDR3 extends over 15 amino acids. Germline V lookup: CDR1 MNHEY, CDR2 SVGEGT. Trimming pared 2 bases from V and 7 bases from J, leaving 15 bases between. The CDR3 is CASSYRGGAGNEQFF. DNA for the CDR3: TGTGCCAGCAGTTACAGAGGGGGGGCTGGGAATGAGCAGTTCTTC.

The chain couples TRBV6-5 to TRBJ1-2; D ambiguous. The CDR3 length is 15 residues. Deletions cut 5 bases from V and 2 bases from J, with 15 bases between. Germline V lookup: CDR1 MNHEY, CDR2 SVGAGI. DNA of the CDR3: TGTGCCAGCAGTCCGGAGGGATTAGTCAACTATGGCTACACCTTC. Translated, it gives CASSPEGLVNYGYTF.

This chain joins TRBV9 and TRBJ2-1, with D maybe TRBD1 (6 bases). This CDR3 spans 12 amino acids. V lost 0 bases and J lost 10, with 8 bases in between. Germline V gene lookup returns CDR1 SGDLS and CDR2 YYNGEE. The CDR3 region has the DNA TGTGCCAGCAGCGTAGACAGGGAGGAGCAGTTCTTC. Protein product: CASSVDREEQFF.

The V and J genes are TRBV28 and TRBJ2-7; 7 bases align to TRBD2. Germline V gives CDR1 MDHEN, CDR2 SYDVKM. The V and J ends lost 4 bases and 1 base, in that order; junction bases with no gene match: 10. This CDR3 is 16 amino acids long. Here the CDR3 reads CASSSPWAGASYEQYF. CDR3 in DNA: TGTGCCAGCAGTTCCCCGTGGGCGGGAGCATCCTACGAGCAGTACTTC.

The chain recombines TRBV5-6 with TRBJ2-7; 7 bases align to TRBD1. The ends lost 4 bases at V and 3 bases at J; junction bases unmatched: 10. Germline V gene sequence: CDR1 SGHDT, CDR2 YYEEEE. The CDR3 runs to 15 residues. CDR3 DNA: TGTGCCAGCAGCCCATGGGGACAGCTATTCTACGAGCAGTACTTC. Translation gives CASSPWGQLFYEQYF.

The rearrangement joins TRBV2 to TRBJ2-3; 12 nucleotides line up with TRBD2. The junction had 5 bases not matched to a gene; V was cut back by 5 bases and J by 2 bases. The CDR3 extends over 16 amino acids. Germline V gives CDR1 SNHLY, CDR2 FYNNEI. For the CDR3, the DNA is TGTGCCAGCAGTTGGACTAGCGGGGCGAACACAGATACGCAGTATTTT. It yields the protein CASSWTSGANTDTQYF.

V and J are TRBV5-1 and TRBJ1-4; D gene ambiguous. V lost 4 bases and J 3 bases, leaving 7 bases between the germline ends. The V gene's germline CDR1 is SGHRS and CDR2 YFSETQ. The CDR3 loop spans 13 amino acids. For the CDR3, the DNA is TGCGCCAGCAGCCGCGGGGCTAATGAAAAACTGTTTTTT. It yields the protein CASSRGANEKLFF.

The V gene is TRBV29-1, the J gene TRBJ1-1; 8 bases line up with TRBD1. V shed 8 bases and J 12 bases; nucleotides not matched to a gene: 11. Germline V gives CDR1 SQVTM, CDR2 ANQGSEA. This CDR3 spans 11 amino acids. CDR3 amino acids: CSLTRGPYTFF. The CDR3 bases are TGCAGCTTGACCAGGGGGCCGTACACTTTCTTT.

CDR3 sequence (DNA): TGTGCCAGCAGGGGACAGGGCGACACCGGGGAGCTGTTTTTT. Its protein product is CASRGQGDTGELFF. V usage is TRBV6-5 and J usage is TRBJ2-2, with 9 bases matching TRBD1. The CDR3 runs 14 residues. Germline V gene lookup returns CDR1 MNHEY and CDR2 SVGAGI. The ends lost 6 bases at V and 3 bases at J; junction bases unmatched: 2.

This clone was detected only a few times. The chain employs TRBV15 and TRBJ1-1, with 10 bases lining up with TRBD1. There are 14 residues in the CDR3. CDR1 and CDR2 (germline): LNHNV, YYDKDF (reference sequence). Losses at the gene ends were 3 bases for V and 6 bases for J; bases not matched to a gene: 4. CDR3 loop: CATSRDRGKPEAFF. CDR3 bases: TGTGCCACCAGCAGGGACAGGGGGAAACCTGAAGCTTTCTTT.

The chain uses TRBV19 and TRBJ1-1, with D tentatively TRBD1 (5 bases). This CDR3 is built from 13 residues. The ends were cut back, 3 bases at V and 3 bases at J, with 8 bases in the middle. Germline CDR1 and CDR2: LNHDA and SQIVND (reference sequence). The CDR3 region is CASSIPGDTEAFF. CDR3 nucleotides: TGTGCCAGTAGTATTCCGGGGGACACTGAAGCTTTCTTT.

The chain couples TRBV19 to TRBJ1-1; D is perhaps TRBD1 (6 bases). This CDR3 spans 14 amino acids. Germline lookup yields CDR1 LNHDA and CDR2 SQIVND (reference sequence). Trimming left V 7 bases short and J 0 bases short, with 12 bases between. For the CDR3, the DNA is TGTGCCAGTACAGACAGGCTCATGAACACTGAAGCTTTCTTT. Its translation is CASTDRLMNTEAFF.

This chain uses TRBV5-6 with TRBJ1-3; D remains unclear. The CDR3 is made up of 16 amino acids. The V end was cut by 0 bases, the J end by 2 bases, with 12 bases between. Germline-derived CDR1 and CDR2 are SGHDT and YYEEEE. The CDR3 loop is CASSLGFGDTGNTIYF. In DNA form, the CDR3 reads TGTGCCAGCAGCTTGGGATTCGGGGATACTGGAAACACCATATATTTT.

The chain combines TRBV25-1 with TRBJ2-2, with 7 bases matching TRBD1. Germline V gene sequence: CDR1 MGHDK, CDR2 SYGVNS. This CDR3 comprises 14 residues. The V and J ends lost 6 bases and 5 bases, in that order; junction bases with no gene match: 6. CDR3 loop: CASRRDSRTGELFF. CDR3 nucleotides: TGTGCCAGCAGACGGGACAGTCGTACCGGGGAGCTGTTTTTT.

The gene calls are TRBV6-5 and TRBJ1-3, with TRBD1 as a possible D gene (5 bases). The CDR3 is made up of 15 amino acids. Germline V gene lookup returns CDR1 MNHEY and CDR2 SVGAGI. V was pared by 8 bases and J by 3 bases, with 17 bases between. The CDR3 DNA follows: TGTGCCAGCTCCACGGGTTCAGGGCATGGAAACACCATATATTTT. Its protein product is CASSTGSGHGNTIYF.

V is TRBV12-3 or TRBV12-4 and J is TRBJ1-2, with no clear D. The length of the CDR3 is 13 residues. The ends were cut back, 3 bases at V and 7 bases at J, with 12 bases in the middle. The CDR3 bases are TGTGCCAGCAGTTTTCCGGGGAGAAGTGGCTACACCTTC. Protein product: CASSFPGRSGYTF.

The rearrangement links TRBV29-1 to TRBJ1-1; 10 nucleotides agree with TRBD1. Germline loops: CDR1 SQVTM, CDR2 ANQGSEA. CDR3 size: 14 residues. The V segment lost 6 bases and the J segment 7 bases; nucleotides outside the gene matches: 11. The CDR3 region is CSVPGQGPQREAFF. The CDR3 DNA follows: TGCAGCGTCCCGGGACAGGGGCCCCAACGTGAAGCTTTCTTT.

This clone showed up just once. The chain has TRBV6-5 and TRBJ1-2, with TRBD1 matching 7 bases. Germline V gene data show CDR1 as MNHEY and CDR2 as SVGAGI. The length of the CDR3 is 15 residues. V trimming: 4 bases; J trimming: 8 bases; junction bases outside the gene matches: 13. CDR3 loop: CASSSSLRGNGGYTF. The CDR3 DNA reads as TGTGCCAGCAGTTCTAGCCTCAGGGGGAATGGAGGCTACACCTTC.

This chain links TRBV7-3 with TRBJ1-1; a weak D match, TRBD1 (6 bases). The CDR3 covers 16 residues. The germline gives CDR1 SGHTA, CDR2 FQGTGA. Trimming removed 5 bases at V and 0 bases at J, with 16 bases between. The CDR3 DNA follows: TGTGCCAGCAGCCCGGGAGGGGGGGGATTGAACACTGAAGCTTTCTTT. Its translation: CASSPGGGGLNTEAFF.

This chain connects TRBV6-2 or TRBV6-3 to TRBJ2-6; D call uncertain. The germline gives CDR1 MNHEY, CDR2 SVGEGT. The ends were cut back, 2 bases at V and 0 bases at J, with 8 bases in the middle. The CDR3 covers 16 residues. DNA for the CDR3: TGTGCCAGCAGTTACATCCCGTCCTCTGGGGCCAACGTCCTGACTTTC. Protein: CASSYIPSSGANVLTF.

CDR3 protein: CASSLPSGTPNTGELFF. In DNA, the CDR3 is TGTGCCAGCAGCTTACCTAGCGGGACACCAAACACCGGGGAGCTGTTTTTT. The rearrangement links TRBV7-9 to TRBJ2-2; 9 positions agree with TRBD2. The CDR3 is 17 amino acids. V dropped 2 bases and J dropped 2; count of bases not matched to a gene: 6. The V gene's germline CDR1 is SEHNR and CDR2 FQNEAQ (reference sequence).